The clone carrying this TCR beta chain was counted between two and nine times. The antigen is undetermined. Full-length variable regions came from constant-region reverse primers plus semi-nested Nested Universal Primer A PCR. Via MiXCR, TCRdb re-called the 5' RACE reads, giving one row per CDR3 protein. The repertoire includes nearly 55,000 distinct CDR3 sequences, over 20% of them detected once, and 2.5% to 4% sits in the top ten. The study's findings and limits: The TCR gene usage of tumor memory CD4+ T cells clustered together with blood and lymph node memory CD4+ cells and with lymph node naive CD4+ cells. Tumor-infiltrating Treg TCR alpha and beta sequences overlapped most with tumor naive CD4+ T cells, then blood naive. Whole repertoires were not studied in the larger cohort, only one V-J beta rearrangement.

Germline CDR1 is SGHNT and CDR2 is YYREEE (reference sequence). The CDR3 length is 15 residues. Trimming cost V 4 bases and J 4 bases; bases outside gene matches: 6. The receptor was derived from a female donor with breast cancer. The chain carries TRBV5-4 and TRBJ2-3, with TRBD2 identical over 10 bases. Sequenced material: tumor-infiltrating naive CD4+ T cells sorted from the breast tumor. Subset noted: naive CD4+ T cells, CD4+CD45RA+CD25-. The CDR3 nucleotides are TGTGCCAGCAGCCGCACTAGCGGGACCGCAGATACGCAGTATTTT. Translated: CASSRTSGTADTQYF. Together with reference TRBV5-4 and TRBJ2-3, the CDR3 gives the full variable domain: ETGVTQSPTHLIKTRGQQVTLRCSSQSGHNTVSWYQQALGQGPQFIFQYYREEENGRGNFPPRFSGLQFPNYSSELNVNALELDDSALYLCASSRTSGTADTQYFGPGTRLTVL.